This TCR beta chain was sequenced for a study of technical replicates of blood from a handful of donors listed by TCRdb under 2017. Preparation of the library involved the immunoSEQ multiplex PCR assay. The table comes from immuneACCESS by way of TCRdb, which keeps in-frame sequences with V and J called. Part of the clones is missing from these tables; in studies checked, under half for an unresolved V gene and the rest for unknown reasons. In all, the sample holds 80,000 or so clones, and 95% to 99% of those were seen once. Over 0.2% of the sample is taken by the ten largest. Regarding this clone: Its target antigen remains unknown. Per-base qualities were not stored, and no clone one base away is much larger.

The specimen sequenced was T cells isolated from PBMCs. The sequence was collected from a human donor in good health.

The CDR3 reads as follows: CASSPPRFSGAYEQYF. At the DNA level, the sequence is TGTGCCAGCAGTCCCCCCCGGTTTAGCGGAGCCTACGAGCAGTACTTC. This receptor chain uses TRBV28 and TRBJ2-7, and perhaps TRBD2 as D gene, on 6 matching bases. Per the germline V gene, MDHEN is the CDR1 and SYDVKM is the CDR2. V drops 5 bases and J drops 2 bases, leaving 19 bases in between. The CDR3 covers 16 residues, taking in both the cysteine and the phenylalanine. Solely the CDR3 DNA is kept, with 48 bases framed from the first base. When the CDR3 is completed using the reference TRBV28 and TRBJ2-7 genes on either side, the full variable domain is DVKVTQSSRYLVKRTGEKVFLECVQDMDHENMFWYRQDPGLGLRLIYFSYDVKMKEKGDIPEGYSVSREKKERFSLILESASTNQTSMYLCASSPPRFSGAYEQYFGPGTRLTVT.